The rows below give T cell receptor beta chains drawn from one sample of a study of human T cells and chemical hapten exposure. TCRdb reanalysed the RACE reads using MiXCR and keeps one entry per CDR3 protein. The sample holds some 96,000 distinct CDR3 sequences, about 9.6% seen once. The specimen comprised whole blood, sampled in connection with sensitization to the hapten diphenylcyclopropenone (DPC). Receptors originate from a woman in her thirties or forties with alopecia areata. Some clones in this sample may be carry-over from other donors' samples. Both conserved end residues are part of each CDR3. The order of the fields is J gene, V gene, D gene, clone size, CDR3 DNA, CDR3 protein. D genes are given only for firm matches. The size of a clone is reported for some rows only, either as once, few or many, or as a class for expanded clones.

TRBJ2-7	TRBV20-1	TRBD2	-	TGCAGTGCTAGAGCCGCTAGCGGGAGCTGGGTCTACGAGCAGTACTTC	CSARAASGSWVYEQYF
TRBJ2-7	TRBV28	-	many	TGTGCCAGCAGCACCCGGGGTGGCGTTACCTACGAGCAGTACTTC	CASSTRGGVTYEQYF
TRBJ2-3	TRBV9	TRBD2	few	TGTGCCAGCAGCCGCAACGCGGGAGTCACAGATACGCAGTATTTT	CASSRNAGVTDTQYF
TRBJ2-3	TRBV4-1	-	-	TGCGCCAGCAGCCCCATCGATCCTGATACGCAGTATTTT	CASSPIDPDTQYF
TRBJ2-1	TRBV19	TRBD1	few	TGTGCCAGTAGTCCCGACAGGGGGCCTCGGGATGAGCAGTTCTTC	CASSPDRGPRDEQFF
TRBJ1-6	TRBV9	-	-	TGTGCCAGCAGCGCGCAGGCGTCTTATAATTCACCCCTCCACTTT	CASSAQASYNSPLHF
TRBJ2-4	TRBV5-1	-	-	TGCGCCAGTTCCGAGAGGGGGTCGGACATTCAGTACTTC	CASSERGSDIQYF
TRBJ2-5	TRBV7-9	TRBD1	-	TGTGCCAGCAGCTTACCGGGACAGGGGGCCAAACAAGAGACCCAGTACTTC	CASSLPGQGAKQETQYF
TRBJ2-1	TRBV29-1	TRBD2	many	TGCAGCGGAAGGGGCCTAGCGGGAGTGGATGAGCAGTTCTTC	CSGRGLAGVDEQFF
TRBJ2-5	TRBV5-1	TRBD2	-	TGCGCCAGCAGCTTCGGTAGCGGGAGTCAAGAGACCCAGTACTTC	CASSFGSGSQETQYF
TRBJ2-3	TRBV7-2	TRBD2	-	TGTGCCAGCAGCTCCTCACTAGCGGGAGGTGATGATACGCAGTATTTT	CASSSSLAGGDDTQYF
TRBJ2-7	TRBV28	TRBD1	many	TGTGCCAGCAGTTTAGGGACAGGGTTAATCCGGCAGTACTTC	CASSLGTGLIRQYF
TRBJ1-1	TRBV6-6	-	many	TGTGCCAGCAGTTACTCCGCGGGGAACACTGAAGCTTTCTTT	CASSYSAGNTEAFF
TRBJ2-1	TRBV30	-	few	TGTGCCTGGAACAGAAACCGGAATGAGCAGTTCTTC	CAWNRNRNEQFF
TRBJ1-4	TRBV4-1	-	-	TGCGCCAGCAGCCAATGGAAAAGGGAAAAACTGTTTTTT	CASSQWKREKLFF
TRBJ2-1	TRBV9	TRBD2	-	TGTGCCAGCGGGACCGGGACTAGCGGATACAATGAGCAGTTCTTC	CASGTGTSGYNEQFF
TRBJ2-1	TRBV20-1	-	many	TGCAGTGCTAGTTTCGGGGCCACTAATGAGCAGTTCTTC	CSASFGATNEQFF
TRBJ1-1	TRBV3-1	-	many	TGTGCCAGCAGCCCCACAGGGTGGCAAAGTGCTTTCTTT	CASSPTGWQSAFF
TRBJ2-2	TRBV12-5	TRBD2	many	TGTGCTAGAGCTCTGGCTAGCGGACACACCGGGGAGCTGTTTTTT	CARALASGHTGELFF
TRBJ1-5	TRBV6-6	-	many	TGTGCCAGCAGTTACACGATTGACATCCCGGGCAATCAGCCCCAGCATTTT	CASSYTIDIPGNQPQHF
TRBJ2-3	TRBV6-6	-	-	TGTGCCAGCAGCCCCGTTGTGAGGCGAGGCACAGATACGCAGTATTTT	CASSPVVRRGTDTQYF
TRBJ2-7	TRBV27	TRBD1	few	TGTGCCAGCAGTTTAGAGCCGGGACAGGGTTACGAGCAGTACTTC	CASSLEPGQGYEQYF
TRBJ2-7	TRBV29-1	TRBD1	few	TGCAGCGTTGTGGGACAGGGCTACGAGCAGTACTTC	CSVVGQGYEQYF
TRBJ2-7	TRBV28	TRBD2	many	TGTGCCAGCAGTTCCCCCGCTGGCGGGAGGCACTACGAGCAGTACTTC	CASSSPAGGRHYEQYF